Following are 28 T cell receptor beta chains from one sample sequenced in a study of long-term antiretroviral therapy in people with HIV. With survey level as its setting, the immunoSEQ assay was v3.0. The data were produced by immunoSEQ multiplex PCR, yet TCRdb's version contains in-frame clones alone and is incomplete. The profile shows 20,000 to 25,000 clones, roughly 82% of them singletons. Sample: unsorted PBMCs, taken 0.3 years after starting antiretroviral therapy. The receptors stem from a man in his forties or fifties with HIV.

This sequence joins TRBV15 and TRBJ1-4; 7 positions agree with TRBD1. Germline assignment: CDR1 LNHNV and CDR2 YYDKDF (reference sequence). This CDR3 has 14 amino acids. J was trimmed by 5 bases and V by 1 base; bases with no gene match: 1. For the CDR3, the DNA is TGTGCCACCAGCAGAGTGACAGGGAATGAAAAACTGTTTTTT. This translates into CATSRVTGNEKLFF.

The genes are TRBV4-3 and TRBJ2-5, with D maybe TRBD1 (7 bases). Germline V gene lookup returns CDR1 LGHNA and CDR2 YSLEER. V lost 3 bases, J lost 2 bases, and 22 bases lay in between. There are 18 residues in the CDR3. The CDR3 DNA follows: TGCGCCAGCAGCCAGTATTTAGCGGCAGGGGGAAAACAAGAGACCCAGTACTTC. As protein: CASSQYLAAGGKQETQYF.

The genes are TRBV29-1 and TRBJ2-5; no firm D call. The J call may be faulty, since TRBJ2-7 better matches the DNA end. Looked up from germline, CDR1 is SQVTM and CDR2 is ANQGSEA. The CDR3 has 11 amino acids. For the CDR3, the DNA is TGCAGCGTTGACAGAGACTACGAGCAGTACTTC. Its protein product is CSVDRDYEQYF.

The chain carries TRBV10-3 and TRBJ2-7; TRBD2 aligns across 7 bases. CDR3 size: 18 residues. In germline, CDR1 is ENHRY, CDR2 SYGVKD. The V segment lost 0 bases and the J segment 2 bases; nucleotides outside the gene matches: 13. CDR3 nucleotide sequence: TGTGCCATCAGTGAGTCGGGGGAGGGACTCCTCCAACCCTACGAGCAGTACTTC. Translated, it gives CAISESGEGLLQPYEQYF.

The genes are TRBV6-5 and TRBJ2-5; possibly TRBD2 for D (6 bases). This CDR3 has 13 residues. The V end was cut by 0 bases, the J end by 7 bases, with 9 bases between. Germline CDR1 and CDR2: MNHEY and SVGAGI. The CDR3 DNA reads TGTGCCAGCAGTTACTCTCACGGGGGGACCCAGTACTTC. It specifies CASSYSHGGTQYF.

The rearrangement joins TRBV11-3 to TRBJ2-1; D tentatively reads TRBD1 or TRBD2 (6 bases each). Trimming took 7 bases from V and 1 from J, leaving 17 bases between them. This CDR3 comprises 16 residues. The germline CDR1 and CDR2 sequences are SGHNT and YENEEA. The CDR3: CASTPLGGRSYNEQFF. For the CDR3, the DNA is TGTGCCAGCACCCCATTGGGGGGCCGATCCTACAATGAGCAGTTCTTC.

A few counts support this clone. The V call is TRBV7-2, the J call TRBJ1-1; D remains unclear. CDR3 length: 15 amino acids. CDR1 is SGHTA, CDR2 FQGNSA, per germline. V lost 0 bases and J lost 0, with 8 bases in between. CDR3 loop: CASSLATKMNTEAFF. DNA for the CDR3: TGTGCCAGCAGCTTAGCCACCAAAATGAACACTGAAGCTTTCTTT.

This chain joins TRBV18 and TRBJ1-1; possible D gene TRBD1, 5 bases. Trimming removed 6 bases from V and 1 base from J, with 15 bases in between. The CDR3 spans 15 residues. The germline gives CDR1 KGHSH, CDR2 LQKENI. The CDR3 reads CASSLLGGENTEAFF. The CDR3 region has the DNA TGTGCCAGCTCCCTCTTGGGGGGGGAGAACACTGAAGCTTTCTTT.

This rearrangement joins TRBV18 to TRBJ1-1, with D possibly being TRBD1 (6 bases). The CDR3 spans 13 residues. Deletions cut 2 bases from V and 5 bases from J, with 9 bases between. Per germline, CDR1 KGHSH and CDR2 LQKENI. The CDR3 spells CASSPDQGTEAFF. CDR3 nucleotide sequence: TGTGCCAGCTCACCAGACCAGGGGACTGAAGCTTTCTTT.

The chain carries TRBV5-1 and TRBJ2-5, with 9 bases matching TRBD1. Trimming removed 5 bases from V and 1 base from J; junction bases left unmatched: 6. This CDR3 contains 15 residues. Per germline, CDR1 SGHRS and CDR2 YFSETQ. DNA of the CDR3: TGCGCCAGCAGGACAGGGGGAATTCTCCAAGAGACCCAGTACTTC. It encodes CASRTGGILQETQYF.

The J gene is TRBJ2-5, the V gene TRBV7-9, with a weak D call TRBD2 (7 bases). V lost 5 bases to trimming and J lost 6 bases, with 22 bases between them. The V gene's germline CDR1 is SEHNR and CDR2 FQNEAQ (reference sequence). The CDR3 length is 16 residues. DNA for the CDR3: TGTGCCAGCAGCCTACCCGCCCGGGCGGGGGCGAAGACCCAGTACTTC. It yields the protein CASSLPARAGAKTQYF.

The sample holds one count of this clone. The chain uses TRBV5-6 and TRBJ1-5; possibly TRBD1 for D (5 bases). Germline V CDR1 and CDR2: SGHDT, YYEEEE. With 2 bases removed from V and 6 bases from J, the gap between germline ends came to 12 bases. The CDR3 has 14 amino acids. CDR3 nucleotide sequence: TGTGCCAGCAGCTTTGGAGGGACTGGTCAGCCCCAGCATTTT. Its protein is CASSFGGTGQPQHF. Complete variable domain (other parts from reference TRBV5-6 and TRBJ1-5): DAGVTQSPTHLIKTRGQQVTLRCSPKSGHDTVSWYQQALGQGPQFIFQYYEEEERQRGNFPDRFSGHQFPNYSSELNVNALLLGDSALYLCASSFGGTGQPQHFGDGTRLSIL.

The V gene is TRBV5-4, the J gene TRBJ1-1; no definite D call. V lost 0 bases to trimming and J lost 4 bases, with 13 bases between them. The CDR3 runs to 15 residues. CDR1 is SGHNT, CDR2 YYREEE, per germline (reference sequence). The CDR3: CASSLVRGLFTEAFF. The DNA of the CDR3 is TGTGCCAGCAGCTTGGTCCGGGGTCTTTTCACTGAAGCTTTCTTT. Full variable domain (rest looked up from reference TRBV5-4 and TRBJ1-1): ETGVTQSPTHLIKTRGQQVTLRCSSQSGHNTVSWYQQALGQGPQFIFQYYREEENGRGNFPPRFSGLQFPNYSSELNVNALELDDSALYLCASSLVRGLFTEAFFGQGTRLTVV.

The V and J genes are TRBV5-6 and TRBJ2-3, with no clear D. This CDR3 is built from 13 residues. Germline V gives CDR1 SGHDT, CDR2 YYEEEE. Trimming pared 4 bases from V and 4 bases from J, leaving 10 bases between. Here the CDR3 reads CASSVPSADTQYF. CDR3 bases: TGTGCCAGCAGCGTCCCTTCGGCAGATACGCAGTATTTT. Variable domain in full (rest from reference TRBV5-6 and TRBJ2-3): DAGVTQSPTHLIKTRGQQVTLRCSPKSGHDTVSWYQQALGQGPQFIFQYYEEEERQRGNFPDRFSGHQFPNYSSELNVNALLLGDSALYLCASSVPSADTQYFGPGTRLTVL.

This clone turned up a few times. The chain links TRBV2 to TRBJ2-2, with a weak D call TRBD1 (6 bases). V lost 0 bases and J 0 bases, leaving 20 bases between the germline ends. Germline V gene sequence: CDR1 SNHLY, CDR2 FYNNEI. CDR3 length: 20 residues. CDR3: CASSEADSIQGHSNTGELFF. In DNA, the CDR3 is TGTGCCAGCAGTGAAGCTGACAGTATTCAGGGGCACTCGAACACCGGGGAGCTGTTTTTT.

The rearrangement links TRBV30 to TRBJ1-1; D gene unclear. Germline loops: CDR1 GTSNPN, CDR2 SVGIG (reference sequence). Trimming pared 6 bases from V and 13 bases from J, leaving 24 bases between. There are 13 residues in the CDR3. DNA of the CDR3: TGTGCCTGCCCCTACCGGTCTCTTGCATGGATTTTCTTT. Its translation is CACPYRSLAWIFF.

V and J are TRBV5-4 and TRBJ2-1, with TRBD2 as a possible D gene (6 bases). The ends were cut back, 4 bases at V and 5 bases at J, with 19 bases in the middle. The CDR3 has 16 residues. Looked up from germline, CDR1 is SGHNT and CDR2 is YYREEE (reference sequence). This CDR3 is CASSREGGGGNNEQFF. The CDR3 DNA sequence: TGTGCCAGCAGCCGAGAGGGAGGCGGCGGTAACAATGAGCAGTTCTTC.

The genes are TRBV11-2 and TRBJ2-2, with 9 bases that match TRBD1. There are 15 residues in the CDR3. CDR1 and CDR2 (germline): SGHAT, FQNNGV. The trim removed 3 bases at V and 2 bases at J, leaving 1 base unmatched. The CDR3 loop reads CASSLGQGNTGELFF. The DNA of the CDR3 is TGTGCCAGCAGCTTGGGACAGGGTAACACCGGGGAGCTGTTTTTT. Filled out from reference TRBV11-2 and TRBJ2-2, the complete variable domain reads EAGVAQSPRYKIIEKRQSVAFWCNPISGHATLYWYQQILGQGPKLLIQFQNNGVVDDSQLPKDRFSAERLKGVDSTLKIQPAKLEDSAVYLCASSLGQGNTGELFFGEGSRLTVL.

The chain uses TRBV9 and TRBJ1-2, with TRBD1 as a possible D gene (5 bases). Trimming cost V 5 bases and J 6 bases, with 11 bases left between them. Germline-derived CDR1 and CDR2 are SGDLS and YYNGEE. The CDR3 extends over 12 amino acids. CDR3 sequence: CASRGGVDGYTF. Written as DNA, the CDR3 is TGTGCCAGCAGAGGAGGGGTGGATGGCTACACCTTC. Looking up the rest from reference TRBV9 and TRBJ1-2 gives the full variable domain: DSGVTQTPKHLITATGQRVTLRCSPRSGDLSVYWYQQSLDQGLQFLIQYYNGEERAKGNILERFSAQQFPDLHSELNLSSLELGDSALYFCASRGGVDGYTFGSGTRLTVV.

This rearrangement joins TRBV7-9 to TRBJ2-7; D gene ambiguous. The V end lost 5 bases, the J end lost 5 bases, and 7 bases lay between the germline ends. This CDR3 region has 11 residues. CDR1 and CDR2 (germline): SEHNR, FQNEAQ (reference sequence). The DNA for the CDR3 is TGTGCCAGCAGCCCCTCGAACGAGCAGTACTTC. Translating gives CASSPSNEQYF.

This clone has only one observation. V gene TRBV6-5 combines with J gene TRBJ2-7, with D uncertain. The germline V gene has CDR1 MNHEY and CDR2 SVGAGI. Trimming took 6 bases from V and 1 from J, leaving 7 bases between them. The CDR3 runs 12 residues. The CDR3 sequence is CASRGRSYEQYF. CDR3 DNA sequence: TGTGCCAGCAGAGGGCGGTCCTACGAGCAGTACTTC.

The V call is TRBV11-2, the J call TRBJ2-7; 10 bases are shared with TRBD2. Germline V gene lookup returns CDR1 SGHAT and CDR2 FQNNGV. J was trimmed by 5 bases and V by 5 bases; bases with no gene match: 6. The CDR3 consists of 14 residues. CDR3 nucleotide sequence: TGTGCCAGCAGCCGGACTAGCGGAGTCCACGAGCAGTACTTC. This sequence encodes CASSRTSGVHEQYF.

The chain is built from TRBV7-8 and TRBJ2-5; D is unresolved. The CDR3 has 15 residues. The V gene's germline CDR1 is SGHVS and CDR2 FQNEAQ. The V and J ends lost 1 base and 1 base respectively, with 10 bases between them. CDR3 sequence (DNA): TGTGCCAGCAGCTTAGTTGCCCTGATCCAAGAGACCCAGTACTTC. Its protein product is CASSLVALIQETQYF.

The CDR3 DNA reads TGTGCCAGCAGCTCCCGGGTGTATGGTGAAAAACTGTTTTTT. The encoded protein is CASSSRVYGEKLFF. V usage is TRBV11-2 and J usage is TRBJ1-4; D ambiguous. Trimming took off 4 bases at V and 7 bases at J, with 13 bases between the two ends. The CDR3 is 14 residues long. Germline CDR1 SGHAT, CDR2 FQNNGV.

This chain connects TRBV6-6 to TRBJ2-3; D uncertain. V gave up 7 bases and J gave up 5 bases, with 16 bases separating them. This CDR3 is 14 amino acids long. Per germline, CDR1 MNHNY and CDR2 SVGAGI (reference sequence). The CDR3 here is CASNGPADGDTQYF. DNA of the CDR3: TGTGCCAGCAACGGACCCGCCGACGGAGATACGCAGTATTTT.

This chain's CDR3 is CASSFGQGEFF. The CDR3 nucleotides read TGTGCCAGCAGCTTTGGACAGGGAGAGTTCTTC. V gene TRBV5-5 combines with J gene TRBJ2-1; 8 nucleotides align to TRBD1. The CDR3 sequence is 11 residues long. Germline V lookup: CDR1 SGHKS, CDR2 YYEKEE (reference sequence). The ends lost 2 bases at V and 14 bases at J; junction bases unmatched: 3.

This CDR3 reads CASSPPGPRDTGELFF. In DNA, the CDR3 is TGTGCCAGCAGCCCCCCGGGCCCCCGGGACACCGGGGAGCTGTTTTTT. The chain links TRBV2 to TRBJ2-2; D unclear. The CDR3 runs 16 residues. CDR1 SNHLY and CDR2 FYNNEI come from the germline V gene. Trimming removed 6 bases at V and 3 bases at J, with 17 bases between.

This clone has more than one count but fewer than ten. The chain employs TRBV2 and TRBJ1-2, with D perhaps TRBD1 (6 bases). This CDR3 has 15 amino acids. CDR1 is SNHLY, CDR2 FYNNEI, per germline. Trimming shortened V by 5 bases and J by 3 bases, and 16 bases separated the two germline ends. Here the CDR3 DNA reads TGTGCCAGCAGTAGACGCCTGACAGGCGACTATGGCTACACCTTC. This gives the protein CASSRRLTGDYGYTF.